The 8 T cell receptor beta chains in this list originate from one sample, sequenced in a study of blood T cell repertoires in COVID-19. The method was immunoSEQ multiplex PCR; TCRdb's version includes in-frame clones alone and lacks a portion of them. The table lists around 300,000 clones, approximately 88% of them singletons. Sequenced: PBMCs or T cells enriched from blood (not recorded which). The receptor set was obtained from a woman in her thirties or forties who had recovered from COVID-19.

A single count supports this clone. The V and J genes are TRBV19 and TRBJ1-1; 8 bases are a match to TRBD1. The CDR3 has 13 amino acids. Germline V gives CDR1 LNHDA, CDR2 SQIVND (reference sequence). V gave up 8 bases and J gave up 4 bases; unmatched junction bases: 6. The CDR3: CASFRTGSTEAFF. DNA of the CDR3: TGTGCCAGTTTTAGGACAGGGAGCACTGAAGCTTTCTTT.

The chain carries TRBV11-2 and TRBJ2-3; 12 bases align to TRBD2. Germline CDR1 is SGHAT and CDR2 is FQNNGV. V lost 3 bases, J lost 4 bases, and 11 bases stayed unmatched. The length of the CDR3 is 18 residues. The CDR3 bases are TGTGCCAGCAGCTTGTGGGGGAGGACTAGCGGGAAAGCAGATACGCAGTATTTT. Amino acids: CASSLWGRTSGKADTQYF. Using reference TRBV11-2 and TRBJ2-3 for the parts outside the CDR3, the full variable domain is EAGVAQSPRYKIIEKRQSVAFWCNPISGHATLYWYQQILGQGPKLLIQFQNNGVVDDSQLPKDRFSAERLKGVDSTLKIQPAKLEDSAVYLCASSLWGRTSGKADTQYFGPGTRLTVL.

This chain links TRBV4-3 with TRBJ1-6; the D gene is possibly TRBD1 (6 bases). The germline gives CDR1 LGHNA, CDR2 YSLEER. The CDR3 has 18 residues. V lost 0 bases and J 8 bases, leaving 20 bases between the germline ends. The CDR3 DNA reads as TGCGCCAGCAGCCAAGATGTGTTGCGGCAGGGGAGCGATTCACCCCTCCACTTT. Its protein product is CASSQDVLRQGSDSPLHF.

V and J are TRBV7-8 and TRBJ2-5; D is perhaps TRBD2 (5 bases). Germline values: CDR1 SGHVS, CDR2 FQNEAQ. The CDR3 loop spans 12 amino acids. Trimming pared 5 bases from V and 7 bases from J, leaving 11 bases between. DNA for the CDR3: TGTGCCAGCAGCCCCCTAGAGGGGACCCAGTACTTC. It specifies CASSPLEGTQYF.

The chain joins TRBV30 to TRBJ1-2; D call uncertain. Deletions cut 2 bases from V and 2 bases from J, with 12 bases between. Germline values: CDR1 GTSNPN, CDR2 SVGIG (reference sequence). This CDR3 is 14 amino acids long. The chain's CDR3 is CAWSPYSKNYGYTF. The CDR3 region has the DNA TGTGCCTGGAGTCCTTACAGCAAAAACTATGGCTACACCTTC.

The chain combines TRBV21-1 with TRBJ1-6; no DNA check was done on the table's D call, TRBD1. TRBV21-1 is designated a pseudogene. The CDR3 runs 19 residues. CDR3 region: CASQQWQGPSSSYNSPLHF. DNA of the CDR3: TGTGCCAGCCAGCAGTGGCAGGGGCCCTCGAGCTCCTATAATTCACCCCTCCACTTT.

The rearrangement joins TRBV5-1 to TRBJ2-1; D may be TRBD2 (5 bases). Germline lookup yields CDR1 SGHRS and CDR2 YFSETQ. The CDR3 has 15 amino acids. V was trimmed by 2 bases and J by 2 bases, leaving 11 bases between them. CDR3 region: CASSFDGGPYNEQFF. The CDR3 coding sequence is TGCGCCAGCAGCTTTGATGGCGGGCCCTACAATGAGCAGTTCTTC. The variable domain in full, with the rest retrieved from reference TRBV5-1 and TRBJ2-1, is KAGVTQTPRYLIKTRGQQVTLSCSPISGHRSVSWYQQTPGQGLQFLFEYFSETQRNKGNFPGRFSGRQFSNSRSEMNVSTLELGDSALYLCASSFDGGPYNEQFFGPGTRLTVL.

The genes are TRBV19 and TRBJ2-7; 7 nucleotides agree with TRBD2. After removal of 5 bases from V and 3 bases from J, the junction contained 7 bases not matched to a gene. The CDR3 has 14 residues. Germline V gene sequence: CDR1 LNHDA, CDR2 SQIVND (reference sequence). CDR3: CASSAGDQLYEQYF. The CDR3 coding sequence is TGTGCCAGTAGTGCGGGGGACCAACTCTACGAGCAGTACTTC.